The clone carrying this TCR beta chain was counted only a few times. Its antigen is still unknown. A universal primer site and UMIs were added as TCR cDNA was made by 5'RACE template switching. TCRdb passed the 5' RACE reads through MiXCR, listing each CDR3 protein once. This table holds under 600,000 distinct CDR3 sequences, roughly 22% found once. V gave up 6 bases and J gave up 3 bases; unmatched junction bases: 2. The CDR3 has 12 amino acids. Per the germline V gene, CDR1 is DFQATT and CDR2 is SNEGSKA (reference sequence). The sample originates from a study of T cells after yellow fever vaccination. Study information: In the case of low-cell-number fractions, SMART-Seq v4 Ultra Low Input was used for preparation.

Findings and limits, study-wide: A small share of clonotypes appeared in both CD4 and CD8 compartments. FACS-sorted repertoires could contain abundant clonotypes contaminating from the bulk population.

The chain combines TRBV20-1 with TRBJ1-2; the match to TRBD1 covers 9 bases. The TCR sequence derives from a man aged 18 to 35 who received the YFV17D yellow fever vaccine. Specimen: PBMCs, collected about 21 days after the first yellow fever vaccination. DNA for the CDR3: TGCAGTGCGGACAGGGGCTACTATGGCTACACCTTC. It is translated as CSADRGYYGYTF.